This TCR beta chain was identified in a study of blood T cells in healthy people across ages. Trimming pared 2 bases from V and 6 bases from J, leaving 11 bases between. This CDR3 comprises 14 residues. Germline CDR1 and CDR2: MDHEN and SYDVKM. The use of a sample-barcoded 5' primer and a J-beta primer mix characterized a second PCR of about 7 to 12 cycles. TCRdb called the 5' RACE reads again in MiXCR, with one record for every CDR3 protein. The table records about 290,000 distinct CDR3 sequences, roughly 26% of them present only once. The rearrangement joins TRBV28 to TRBJ2-1, with no clear D. This sequence originates from a woman in her 70s in good health. The specimen was blood. CDR3 region: CASSLGVRTNEQFF. For the CDR3, the DNA is TGTGCCAGCAGTTTAGGAGTGAGGACCAATGAGCAGTTCTTC.